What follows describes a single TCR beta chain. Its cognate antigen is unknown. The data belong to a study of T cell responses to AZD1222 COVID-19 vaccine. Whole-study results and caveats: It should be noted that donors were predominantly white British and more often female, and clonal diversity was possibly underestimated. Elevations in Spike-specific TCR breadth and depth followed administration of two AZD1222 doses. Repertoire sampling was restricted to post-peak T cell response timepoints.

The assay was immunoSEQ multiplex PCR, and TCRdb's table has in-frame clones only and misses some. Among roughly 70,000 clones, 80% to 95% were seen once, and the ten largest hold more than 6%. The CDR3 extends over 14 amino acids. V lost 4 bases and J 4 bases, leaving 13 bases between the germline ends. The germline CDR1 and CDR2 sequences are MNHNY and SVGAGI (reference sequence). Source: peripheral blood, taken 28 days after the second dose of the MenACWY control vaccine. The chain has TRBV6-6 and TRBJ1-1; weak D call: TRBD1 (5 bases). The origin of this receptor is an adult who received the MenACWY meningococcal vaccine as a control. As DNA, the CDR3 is TGTGCCAGCAGTTTGGACATCTCCCTCACTGAAGCTTTCTTT. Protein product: CASSLDISLTEAFF.